This is a list of T cell receptor beta chains from one sample in a study of cytotoxic CD8 clonotypes in ibrutinib-treated CLL. Assay: immunoSEQ multiplex PCR; the TCRdb copy retains only in-frame clones and omits some. The profile shows 150,000 to 200,000 clones, under 85% of them singletons. Sample: PBMCs, taken after 24 months of ibrutinib treatment. The receptor set was obtained from a human donor with chronic lymphocytic leukemia. Both conserved end residues are part of each CDR3. The order of the fields is clone size, D gene, J gene, CDR3 length, V gene, CDR3 DNA, CDR3 protein. The D gene is left open where the match is weak. Rows give clone size only sometimes, using once, few, many, or a class for an expanded clone.

>NA|TRBD2|TRBJ2-1|13|TRBV4-3
TGCGCCAGCAGCCAAGGACTAGCCTATGAGCAGTTCTTC
CASSQGLAYEQFF
>NA|NA|TRBJ1-2|15|TRBV6-1
TGTGCCAGCAGTTTCCGGGGCACAAGTGGCTATGGCTACACCTTC
CASSFRGTSGYGYTF
>many|TRBD1|TRBJ2-7|16|TRBV4-1
TGCGCCAGCAGTCTATCCCGGGACAGGAGCTCCTACGAGCAGTACTTC
CASSLSRDRSSYEQYF
>once|TRBD1|TRBJ1-2|15|TRBV6-6
TGTGCCAGCAGTTACAGTGGACAGGGGTGGAGTGGCTACACCTTC
CASSYSGQGWSGYTF
>NA|NA|TRBJ2-1|16|TRBV19
TGTGCCAGTAGTATAGTGGCGCGGAGCTCCTACAATGAGCAGTTCTTC
CASSIVARSSYNEQFF
>NA|NA|TRBJ1-5|15|TRBV6-4
TGTGCCAGCGCACGGGAATTCTCTAGCAATCAGCCCCAGCATTTT
CASAREFSSNQPQHF
>NA|NA|TRBJ1-6|15|TRBV5-1
TGCGCCAGCAGCTTGGGTTCGGTCCTAAATTCACCCCTCCACTTT
CASSLGSVLNSPLHF
>few|TRBD2|TRBJ2-7|17|TRBV13
TGTGCCAGCAGCTTACGGGTTGGTAGCGGGAGTTTTTACGAGCAGTACTTC
CASSLRVGSGSFYEQYF
>NA|NA|TRBJ1-3|15|TRBV6-5
TGTGCCAGCAGTCCGCGGACCTCCTCTGGAAACACCATATATTTT
CASSPRTSSGNTIYF
>NA|NA|TRBJ2-2|13|TRBV2
TGTGCCTCAAGACAAGAGCGCACCGGGGAGCTGTTTTTT
CASRQERTGELFF
>NA|TRBD1|TRBJ1-6|16|TRBV6-1
TGTGCCAGCAGTGAAATTCTGGGAGGGGGCTATTCACCCCTCCACTTT
CASSEILGGGYSPLHF
>medium-sized|NA|TRBJ1-6|17|TRBV9
TGTGCCAGCAGTCACCGAAAAGTGACGGGGTTAAATTCACCCCTCCACTTT
CASSHRKVTGLNSPLHF
>NA|NA|TRBJ1-5|15|TRBV5-1
TGCGCCAGCAGCTTGGGGGACATCTCCTTTGGGCCCCAGCATTTT
CASSLGDISFGPQHF
>NA|TRBD1|TRBJ2-2|13|TRBV5-1
TGCGCCAGCAGGACAGGGGGGAACGGGGAGCTGTTTTTT
CASRTGGNGELFF
>NA|NA|TRBJ1-1|14|TRBV18
TGTGCCAGCTCATTGGACATGGAGAACACTGAAGCTTTCTTT
CASSLDMENTEAFF
>NA|NA|TRBJ2-2|16|TRBV4-1
TGCGCCAGCAGCCAAGTATCTGGGGGCCTTACCGGGGAGCTGTTTTTT
CASSQVSGGLTGELFF
>NA|NA|TRBJ2-5|15|TRBV6-5
TGTGCCAGCAGTTACCTTACGGGGGCAGAGGAGACCCAGTACTTC
CASSYLTGAEETQYF
>NA|TRBD2|TRBJ2-5|15|TRBV4-3
TGCGCCAGCAGCCCCGGGGGGGTGTACCAAGAGACCCAGTACTTC
CASSPGGVYQETQYF
>NA|NA|TRBJ1-1|13|TRBV5-6
TGTGCCAGCCGCAGTGGAATGAACACTGAAGCTTTCTTT
CASRSGMNTEAFF
>NA|NA|TRBJ2-2|14|TRBV7-2
TGTGCCAGCAGCCCCCAGTCCCCGCCCGGGGAGCTGTTTTTT
CASSPQSPPGELFF
>NA|TRBD2|TRBJ2-3|17|TRBV7-3
TGTGCCAGCAGCTCCGGGACTAGCGGGTTGTACACAGATACGCAGTATTTT
CASSSGTSGLYTDTQYF
>NA|NA|TRBJ2-2|17|TRBV18
TGTGCCAGCTCACCGGAAAGGGGGTATTGGAACACCGGGGAGCTGTTTTTT
CASSPERGYWNTGELFF
>NA|TRBD1|TRBJ2-1|16|TRBV19
TGTGCCAGTAGTCTCTGGACAGGCGCCTCTTACAATGAGCAGTTCTTC
CASSLWTGASYNEQFF
>NA|NA|TRBJ1-1|10|TRBV20-1
TGCAGTGCCCAGATGAGGGAAGCTTTCTTT
CSAQMREAFF
>NA|TRBD2|TRBJ2-5|15|TRBV29-1
TGCAGCGTCTCAAATCTCGGGGGGGGACAAGAGACCCAGTACTTC
CSVSNLGGGQETQYF
>NA|NA|TRBJ2-3|13|TRBV18
TGTGCCAGCTCACCACGGACAACAGATACGCAGTATTTT
CASSPRTTDTQYF
>few|NA|TRBJ1-5|16|TRBV6-1
TGTGCCAGCAGTGAGACCAGGGGTTATGGGGATCAGCCCCAGCATTTT
CASSETRGYGDQPQHF
>NA|NA|TRBJ2-7|12|TRBV6-5
TGTGCCAGCAGTTACACGGGGCGCGGGCTCCATTTC
CASSYTGRGLHF
>NA|TRBD2|TRBJ2-1|13|TRBV19
TGTGCCACTAGTAAGGTGGGGAGGGTCGAGCAGTTCTTC
CATSKVGRVEQFF
>few|TRBD1|TRBJ1-1|15|TRBV15
TGTGCCACCAGCAGTACCGGGACAGCCAACACTGAAGCTTTCTTT
CATSSTGTANTEAFF
>NA|NA|TRBJ1-2|10|TRBV9
TGTGCCAGCAGTAACTATGGCTACACCTTC
CASSNYGYTF
>NA|TRBD2|TRBJ2-3|17|TRBV7-9
TGTGCCAGCAGCCAGACTAGCGGGAGTTTTGGCACAGATACGCAGTATTTT
CASSQTSGSFGTDTQYF
>NA|TRBD1|TRBJ1-5|17|TRBV19
TGTGCCAGTAGTATGGACAGGGGGAAGAGGGACAATCAGCCCCAGCATTTT
CASSMDRGKRDNQPQHF
>NA|NA|TRBJ1-2|12|TRBV5-4
TGTGCCAGCAGCTCTCAGTCGGGGGGCTACACCTTC
CASSSQSGGYTF
>NA|NA|TRBJ1-5|14|TRBV18
TGTGCCAGCTCACCAGCCGGGACCGACATGCTCCAGCATTTT
CASSPAGTDMLQHF